This entry lists 6 T cell receptor beta chains sequenced from one sample in a study of CD8 T cells in ankylosing spondylitis. From the 5' RACE reads, TCRdb called clonotypes with MiXCR, one entry per CDR3 protein. The data show over 200,000 distinct CDR3 sequences, 10% to 13% seen once. Sample: blood, either unsorted or a sorted T cell fraction (not recorded which). These receptors were obtained from a male donor with ankylosing spondylitis or in good health (not recorded which).

The chain has TRBV5-1 and TRBJ2-2; TRBD2 matches at 13 bases. The J segment lost 0 bases and the V segment lost 3 bases, leaving 2 bases of the junction unmatched. This CDR3 region has 17 residues. The germline V gene has CDR1 SGHRS and CDR2 YFSETQ. The CDR3 DNA reads TGCGCCAGCAGCTCCGGACTAGCGGGGGCGAACACCGGGGAGCTGTTTTTT. Translating gives CASSSGLAGANTGELFF.

This clonotype has just a few counts. This sequence joins TRBV12-3 or TRBV12-4 and TRBJ1-6; D gene uncertain. The CDR3 is made up of 13 amino acids. Trimming shortened V by 7 bases and J by 9 bases, and 13 bases separated the two germline ends. This CDR3 reads CASNKGGFSPLHF. The CDR3, as DNA: TGTGCCAGCAACAAAGGTGGTTTTTCACCCCTCCACTTT.

In its sample, this clonotype was seen many times. This chain connects TRBV10-3 to TRBJ2-5; either TRBD1 or TRBD2 may fit D (5 bases each). The germline V gene has CDR1 ENHRY and CDR2 SYGVKD. Deletions cut 3 bases from V and 2 bases from J, with 10 bases between. CDR3 length equals 14 residues. The CDR3 loop is CAISDSGLQETQYF. DNA of the CDR3: TGTGCCATCAGTGACTCGGGGCTTCAAGAGACCCAGTACTTC.

The table lists this clonotype with many counts. The V call is TRBV5-6, the J call TRBJ2-7; a possible D gene is TRBD2 (6 bases). This CDR3 region has 16 residues. Trimming took off 0 bases at V and 0 bases at J, with 13 bases between the two ends. Per the germline V gene, CDR1 is SGHDT and CDR2 is YYEEEE. The CDR3: CASSLEPLGGSYEQYF. DNA of the CDR3: TGTGCCAGCAGCTTGGAACCTTTGGGAGGCTCCTACGAGCAGTACTTC.

This clonotype was seen many times. The V gene is TRBV9, the J gene TRBJ1-5; weak D call: TRBD1 (5 bases). The V and J ends lost 4 bases and 6 bases respectively, with 17 bases between them. Germline V lookup: CDR1 SGDLS, CDR2 YYNGEE. This CDR3 has 15 amino acids. The CDR3 here is CASSPRGAPGQPQHF. The CDR3 region has the DNA TGTGCCAGCAGCCCACGCGGGGCCCCTGGTCAGCCCCAGCATTTT.

This clonotype has ten or more counts. The J gene is TRBJ2-1, the V gene TRBV7-3, with 8 bases identical to TRBD1. The CDR3 sequence is 17 residues long. CDR1 is SGHTA and CDR2 is FQGTGA in the germline V gene. V dropped 2 bases and J dropped 4; count of bases not matched to a gene: 10. The CDR3 spells CASSLSAQGAGYNEQFF. In DNA, the CDR3 is TGTGCCAGCAGCTTATCGGCTCAGGGGGCGGGTTACAATGAGCAGTTCTTC.